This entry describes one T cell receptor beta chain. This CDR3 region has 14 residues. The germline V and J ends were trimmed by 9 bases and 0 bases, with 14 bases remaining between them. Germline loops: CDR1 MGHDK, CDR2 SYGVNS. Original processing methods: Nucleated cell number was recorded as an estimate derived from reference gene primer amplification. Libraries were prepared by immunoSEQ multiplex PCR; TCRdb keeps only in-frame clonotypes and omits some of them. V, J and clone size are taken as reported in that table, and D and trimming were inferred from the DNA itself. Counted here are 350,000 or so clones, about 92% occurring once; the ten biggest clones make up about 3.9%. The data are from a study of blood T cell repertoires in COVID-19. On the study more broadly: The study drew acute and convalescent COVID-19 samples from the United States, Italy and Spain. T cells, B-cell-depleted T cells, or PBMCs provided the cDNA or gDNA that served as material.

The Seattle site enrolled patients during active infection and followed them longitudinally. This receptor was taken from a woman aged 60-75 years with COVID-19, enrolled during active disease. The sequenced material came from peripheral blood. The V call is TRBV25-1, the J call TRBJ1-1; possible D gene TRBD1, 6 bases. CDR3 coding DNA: TGTGCCAGTCATGACAGGCGGCTGAACACTGAAGCTTTCTTT. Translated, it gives CASHDRRLNTEAFF.